Following are 13 T cell receptor beta chains from one sample sequenced in a study of cytotoxic CD8 clonotypes in ibrutinib-treated CLL. Method: immunoSEQ multiplex PCR; TCRdb's copy keeps in-frame clones and lacks some. The sample shows 50,000 or so clones, roughly 83% of them seen only once. This specimen was PBMCs, taken after 24 months of ibrutinib treatment. These receptors came from a human donor with chronic lymphocytic leukemia.

The rearrangement uses TRBV15 and TRBJ2-1, with TRBD1 matching 7 bases. This CDR3 region has 15 residues. J lost 3 bases, V lost 5 bases, and 7 bases had no gene match. In germline, CDR1 is LNHNV, CDR2 YYDKDF (reference sequence). The CDR3 DNA follows: TGTGCCACCAGCTCCAGGACAGGTCTCTACAATGAGCAGTTCTTC. Protein: CATSSRTGLYNEQFF.

This chain links TRBV9 with TRBJ2-3; D might be TRBD1 (6 bases). CDR3 size: 14 residues. CDR1 and CDR2 from the germline V gene are SGDLS and YYNGEE. V lost 0 bases and J lost 4, with 9 bases in between. The CDR3 DNA reads as TGTGCCAGCAGCGTAGCTCCAGGGGCAGATACGCAGTATTTT. It is translated as CASSVAPGADTQYF.

This sequence joins TRBV7-2 and TRBJ2-1, with 9 bases matching TRBD2. The V segment lost 3 bases and the J segment 9 bases; nucleotides outside the gene matches: 9. The CDR3 is 15 amino acids. Germline V gene sequence: CDR1 SGHTA, CDR2 FQGNSA. The CDR3 region is CASSLVAGGPGEQFF. The DNA for the CDR3 is TGTGCCAGCAGCTTGGTGGCGGGAGGGCCGGGTGAGCAGTTCTTC.

The J gene is TRBJ2-4, the V gene TRBV7-2, with unresolved D. Trimming pared 4 bases from V and 1 base from J, leaving 14 bases between. CDR1 is SGHTA, CDR2 FQGNSA, per germline. This CDR3 spans 16 amino acids. CDR3 in amino acids: CASSSRPGPAKNIQYF. CDR3 nucleotide sequence: TGTGCCAGCAGCTCCCGACCCGGTCCGGCCAAAAACATTCAGTACTTC.

This clone occurred once. The genes are TRBV18 and TRBJ2-7; 7 bases are shared with TRBD1. CDR1 is KGHSH and CDR2 is LQKENI in the germline V gene. J gave up 1 base and V 4 bases, and 7 bases lay outside the gene matches. The CDR3 contains 15 residues. As DNA, the CDR3 is TGTGCCAGCTCACTAACGGGACAGCGATCCTACGAGCAGTACTTC. It is translated as CASSLTGQRSYEQYF.

In this sample, this clone turned up once. J is TRBJ2-5 and V is TRBV27, with D maybe TRBD1 (7 bases). The germline gives CDR1 MNHEY, CDR2 SMNVEV (reference sequence). The CDR3 length is 15 residues. The V end was cut by 5 bases, the J end by 5 bases, with 18 bases between. This CDR3 reads CASSRDSQGRETQYF. The CDR3 DNA sequence: TGTGCCAGCAGTAGGGACAGCCAGGGGAGGGAGACCCAGTACTTC.

By proportion, this clone is medium-sized (0.01 to 0.1%). The chain combines TRBV7-6 with TRBJ2-7; possibly TRBD1 for D (6 bases). This CDR3 is 13 amino acids long. CDR1 is SGHVS and CDR2 is FNYEAQ in the germline V gene. Trimming removed 5 bases at V and 2 bases at J, with 10 bases between. Here the CDR3 DNA reads TGTGCCAGCAGCCAAGGACAGACCTACGAGCAGTACTTC. Encoded protein: CASSQGQTYEQYF.

The rearrangement joins TRBV7-3 to TRBJ2-5; TRBD2 matches 8 bases. From germline, CDR1 is SGHTA and CDR2 FQGTGA. The CDR3 contains 16 residues. V lost 4 bases to trimming and J lost 4 bases; unmatched junction nucleotides: 11. CDR3 protein: CASSSSPPGRGETQYF. The DNA for the CDR3 is TGTGCCAGCAGCTCCTCCCCGCCCGGGAGGGGAGAGACCCAGTACTTC.

The gene calls are TRBV30 and TRBJ1-2; 7 nucleotides agree with TRBD1. The CDR3 is made up of 14 amino acids. V shed 4 bases, J shed 4 bases, and the junction held 9 bases outside the gene matches. Germline CDR1 GTSNPN, CDR2 SVGIG (reference sequence). The CDR3 region has the DNA TGTGCCTGGACCGCACCAGGGGGGGTCTATGGCTACACCTTC. Encoded protein: CAWTAPGGVYGYTF.

The chain joins TRBV4-1 to TRBJ1-2; D possibly corresponds to TRBD1 (5 bases). This CDR3 is 16 amino acids long. The V gene's germline CDR1 is MGHRA and CDR2 YSYEKL. V was cut by 2 bases and J by 5 bases, with 18 bases left in between. CDR3 DNA: TGCGCCAGCAGCCAAACCCGGGACTCAGATAGATATGGCTACACCTTC. It specifies CASSQTRDSDRYGYTF.

This chain links TRBV5-4 with TRBJ2-7; tentatively, D is TRBD1 or TRBD2 (5 bases each). The CDR3 runs 14 residues. Germline loops: CDR1 SGHNT, CDR2 YYREEE (reference sequence). The ends were cut back, 0 bases at V and 2 bases at J, with 9 bases in the middle. The CDR3 spells CASSLGDGTYEQYF. Here the CDR3 DNA reads TGTGCCAGCAGCTTGGGGGACGGAACCTACGAGCAGTACTTC.

The J gene is TRBJ1-3, the V gene TRBV11-2; a weak D match, TRBD1 (6 bases). The CDR3 has 16 amino acids. Germline V gene lookup returns CDR1 SGHAT and CDR2 FQNNGV. The V end was cut by 1 base, the J end by 0 bases, with 10 bases between. CDR3 DNA: TGTGCCAGCAGCTTAGGTCAGGGGATCTCTGGAAACACCATATATTTT. Its translation is CASSLGQGISGNTIYF.

The genes are TRBV27 and TRBJ2-7; TRBD2 matches 7 bases. Unmatched junction bases numbered 4, after V lost 6 bases and J lost 2 bases. The CDR3 consists of 13 residues. Germline V gene data show CDR1 as MNHEY and CDR2 as SMNVEV (reference sequence). Here the CDR3 DNA reads TGTGCCAGCAGGGAAGCGGGAACCTACGAGCAGTACTTC. It translates to CASREAGTYEQYF.